This T cell receptor beta chain was sequenced during a study of blood T cell repertoires in COVID-19. Using immunoSEQ multiplex PCR, the repertoire was profiled, and TCRdb retains in-frame clones only, with some absent. The sample lists 100,000 to 110,000 clones, less than 90% occurring once. The J segment lost 5 bases and the V segment lost 4 bases, leaving 6 bases of the junction unmatched. This CDR3 is built from 14 residues. Germline V CDR1 and CDR2: WSHSY, SAAADI. This TCR came from a young man in a cohort sampled during active COVID-19. What was sequenced was peripheral blood. The rearrangement joins TRBV10-2 to TRBJ2-3; 7 positions match TRBD1. The CDR3: CASSADRRLDTQYF. CDR3 sequence (DNA): TGCGCCAGCAGTGCGGACAGGCGCCTAGATACGCAGTATTTT.